The sequence of this TCR beta chain was determined in a study of glioma-infiltrating T cells after dendritic cell vaccination. On the study more broadly: Autologous tumor lysate-pulsed dendritic cell vaccination was given between the early 2000s and the early 2010s.

Input was around 1.9 ug genomic DNA, or all available if less. Amplification used 60 V beta primers and 13 J beta primers. Profiling relied on immunoSEQ multiplex PCR, and the TCRdb table lists in-frame clones only, not all of them. The sample records 95,000 to 110,000 clones, 81% being singletons. Germline V CDR1 and CDR2: MNHNY, SVGAGI (reference sequence). The CDR3 is 14 residues long. V was pared by 3 bases and J by 5 bases, with 12 bases between. The clonotype comes from a human donor with glioblastoma. Specimen: blood, collected before dendritic cell vaccination. The chain has TRBV6-6 and TRBJ2-3; a possible D gene is TRBD2 (6 bases). In DNA form, the CDR3 reads TGTGCCAGCAGTTATTCACTGGGGGGAGATACGCAGTATTTT. Its protein is CASSYSLGGDTQYF.